This TCR beta chain came from a study of CD8 T cells in ankylosing spondylitis. This clonotype was counted many times. Its matching antigen is unknown. Findings of the study overall: Disease-linked clones reportedly showed significant enrichment in matched ankylosing spondylitis synovial fluid. The disease-linked clones had a CD8+ phenotype and low blood frequencies.

The CDR3 spans 18 residues. V trimming: 5 bases; J trimming: 0 bases; junction bases outside the gene matches: 8. Germline V CDR1 and CDR2: SEHNR, FQNEAQ (reference sequence). For TCR beta, libraries came from quantitative 5'-RACE with molecular barcodes. Using its own MiXCR run on the 5' RACE reads, TCRdb lists one record per CDR3 protein. The sample comprises around 23,000 distinct CDR3 sequences, about 15% of which are singletons, and 25% to 30% rests with the top ten. The TCR sequence derives from a male donor with ankylosing spondylitis or in good health (not recorded which). The chain links TRBV7-9 to TRBJ2-4; 12 positions match TRBD1. Sequencing input: blood. The CDR3, as DNA: TGTGCCAGCAGCCGCCGGGACAGGGGGCCTTCAGCCAAAAACATTCAGTACTTC. Translated, it gives CASSRRDRGPSAKNIQYF.